Below are 27 T cell receptor beta chains sequenced from a single sample in a study of CD8 T cells in Susac syndrome. RNA totalling roughly 0.45 to 1 ug underwent reverse transcription with random hexamers. TCRdb re-derived calls from the immunoSEQ multiplex PCR reads in MiXCR, one entry per CDR3 protein. The data hold 200,000 or so distinct CDR3 sequences, with more than 85% observed a single time. The sequenced sample consisted of CD8+ T cells from PBMCs. The origin of the receptors is a human donor with Susac syndrome.

The CDR3 region has the DNA TGTGCCAGCAGCTTACCGACAGGGGTTAAGACTGAAGCTTTCTTT. It is translated as CASSLPTGVKTEAFF. The J gene is TRBJ1-1, the V gene TRBV7-9; 8 positions agree with TRBD1. J lost 5 bases, V lost 2 bases, and 7 bases had no gene match. Germline V CDR1 and CDR2: SEHNR, FQNEAQ (reference sequence). The CDR3 runs 15 residues.

This clonotype was recorded once. The chain is built from TRBV4-2 and TRBJ2-2; D is unclear. Looked up from germline, CDR1 is LGHNA and CDR2 is YNFKEQ. CDR3 length: 16 residues. The V and J ends lost 1 base and 0 bases respectively, with 9 bases between them. For the CDR3, the DNA is TGTGCCAGCAGCCAAGGCCCCCAAACGAACACCGGGGAGCTGTTTTTT. Translated, it gives CASSQGPQTNTGELFF.

The J gene is TRBJ2-1, the V gene TRBV7-9; D is possibly TRBD1 or TRBD2 (6 bases each). Germline V lookup: CDR1 SEHNR, CDR2 FQNEAQ (reference sequence). The CDR3 runs 15 residues. V lost 4 bases and J 4 bases, leaving 14 bases between the germline ends. In nucleotides, the CDR3 is TGTGCCAGCAGCTCCACAGGGAGGCCTTACAATGAGCAGTTCTTC. Translated, it gives CASSSTGRPYNEQFF.

The genes are TRBV24-1 and TRBJ2-3; 8 bases agree with TRBD2. V gave up 5 bases and J gave up 2 bases; unmatched junction bases: 2. The germline V gene encodes CDR1 KGHDR and CDR2 SFDVKD. CDR3 length: 14 amino acids. CDR3 protein: CATSAGGSTDTQYF. The CDR3 DNA is TGTGCCACCAGTGCGGGGGGGTCCACAGATACGCAGTATTTT.

This chain connects TRBV2 to TRBJ2-2; perhaps TRBD2 as D (7 bases). The germline V and J ends were trimmed by 7 bases and 3 bases, with 15 bases remaining between them. The CDR3 extends over 15 amino acids. CDR1 and CDR2 from the germline V gene are SNHLY and FYNNEI. The chain's CDR3 is CASNPRGGYTGELFF. CDR3 bases: TGTGCCAGCAACCCCAGGGGAGGGTACACCGGGGAGCTGTTTTTT.

The chain links TRBV3-1 to TRBJ2-3; the match to TRBD2 covers 9 bases. The CDR3 is 16 amino acids. Per germline, CDR1 LGHDT and CDR2 YNNKEL (reference sequence). The V and J ends lost 4 bases and 4 bases, in that order; junction bases with no gene match: 9. As DNA, the CDR3 is TGTGCCAGCAGCCCCCCCGGGACTAGCAAGGCAGATACGCAGTATTTT. This translates into CASSPPGTSKADTQYF.

This clonotype was picked up one time. The V call is TRBV4-2, the J call TRBJ2-3; D gene unclear. V lost 1 base, J lost 2 bases, and 13 bases lay in between. The CDR3 runs 16 residues. Germline V gene sequence: CDR1 LGHNA, CDR2 YNFKEQ. The CDR3 reads CASSQVAPTDTDTQYF. For the CDR3, the DNA is TGTGCCAGCAGCCAAGTAGCCCCCACGGACACAGATACGCAGTATTTT.

This clonotype came up a few times. The rearrangement uses TRBV20-1 and TRBJ1-1; D is ambiguous. This CDR3 is 13 amino acids long. Germline CDR1 reads DFQATT; CDR2 reads SNEGSKA (reference sequence). The V end was cut by 0 bases, the J end by 1 base, with 6 bases between. The CDR3, as DNA: TGCAGTGCTAGAGATCCAGGGAACACTGAAGCTTTCTTT. It codes for CSARDPGNTEAFF.

The chain uses TRBV11-3 and TRBJ2-2; maybe TRBD1 (6 bases). The CDR3 contains 15 residues. The V and J ends lost 5 bases and 0 bases respectively, with 10 bases between them. The germline V gene encodes CDR1 SGHNT and CDR2 YENEEA. The CDR3 reads CASSTRQANTGELFF. CDR3 coding DNA: TGTGCCAGCAGCACCCGACAGGCGAACACCGGGGAGCTGTTTTTT.

The chain couples TRBV29-1 to TRBJ2-7, with 7 bases fitting TRBD2. Germline CDR1 SQVTM, CDR2 ANQGSEA. After removal of 7 bases from V and 5 bases from J, the junction contained 14 bases not matched to a gene. CDR3 length equals 14 residues. The CDR3 DNA sequence: TGCAGCGCTGGTTGGGGGGGTACATCCGACGAGCAGTACTTC. This encodes CSAGWGGTSDEQYF.

The rearrangement uses TRBV18 and TRBJ2-7, with TRBD1 identical over 7 bases. The germline CDR1 and CDR2 sequences are KGHSH and LQKENI. The CDR3 loop spans 15 amino acids. The ends lost 6 bases at V and 6 bases at J; junction bases unmatched: 14. The CDR3 bases are TGTGCCAGCTCCCTCTGGGGTGGCAGGACAGGCGAGCAGTACTTC. Amino acids: CASSLWGGRTGEQYF.

The chain has TRBV4-1 and TRBJ2-3, with a possible D match to TRBD2 (5 bases). This CDR3 spans 16 amino acids. The V and J ends lost 4 bases and 6 bases respectively, with 20 bases between them. Germline V gives CDR1 MGHRA, CDR2 YSYEKL. CDR3 region: CASSPYGLEPTDTQYF. The CDR3 DNA follows: TGCGCCAGCAGCCCCTATGGACTCGAACCGACCGATACGCAGTATTTT.

This clonotype was picked up one time. The V and J genes are TRBV15 and TRBJ2-6; D not resolved. CDR3 length: 16 amino acids. Germline V gives CDR1 LNHNV, CDR2 YYDKDF (reference sequence). Trimming took off 0 bases at V and 4 bases at J, with 10 bases between the two ends. CDR3 coding DNA: TGTGCCACCAGCAGAGAACTGGAAATGGGGGCCAACGTCCTGACTTTC. Translated: CATSRELEMGANVLTF.

The chain couples TRBV28 to TRBJ2-1; 11 bases line up with TRBD2. Germline V CDR1 and CDR2: MDHEN, SYDVKM. Losses at the gene ends were 7 bases for V and 13 bases for J; bases not matched to a gene: 6. The CDR3 runs to 12 residues. The CDR3 is CASNGLAGVQFF. The CDR3 nucleotides are TGTGCCAGCAACGGACTAGCGGGTGTACAGTTCTTC.

The chain joins TRBV5-6 to TRBJ1-5, with unresolved D. This CDR3 contains 15 residues. V was pared by 4 bases and J by 0 bases, with 11 bases between. CDR1 is SGHDT and CDR2 is YYEEEE in the germline V gene. As DNA, the CDR3 is TGTGCCAGCAGCCCCGCGGGAGATAGCAATCAGCCCCAGCATTTT. This encodes CASSPAGDSNQPQHF.

The chain combines TRBV9 with TRBJ1-5, with 7 positions matching TRBD1. J gave up 3 bases and V 3 bases, and 6 bases lay outside the gene matches. Germline CDR1 is SGDLS and CDR2 is YYNGEE. This CDR3 is built from 15 residues. The DNA of the CDR3 is TGTGCCAGCAGCGCCGGGGGACAGATCAATCAGCCCCAGCATTTT. Translation: CASSAGGQINQPQHF. Filled out from reference TRBV9 and TRBJ1-5, the complete variable domain reads DSGVTQTPKHLITATGQRVTLRCSPRSGDLSVYWYQQSLDQGLQFLIQYYNGEERAKGNILERFSAQQFPDLHSELNLSSLELGDSALYFCASSAGGQINQPQHFGDGTRLSIL.

The chain combines TRBV15 with TRBJ2-7; weak D call: TRBD1 (6 bases). Germline V gene lookup returns CDR1 LNHNV and CDR2 YYDKDF (reference sequence). Deletions cut 0 bases from V and 1 base from J, with 7 bases between. This CDR3 has 14 residues. In DNA, the CDR3 is TGTGCCACCAGCAGAGACGGACAGTCCTACGAGCAGTACTTC. Its protein is CATSRDGQSYEQYF.

The chain is built from TRBV3-1 and TRBJ2-5, with 7 bases matching TRBD2. CDR3 size: 15 residues. Germline values: CDR1 LGHDT, CDR2 YNNKEL (reference sequence). The V segment lost 0 bases and the J segment 2 bases; nucleotides outside the gene matches: 3. This chain's CDR3 is CASSQDRAGQETQYF. CDR3 nucleotide sequence: TGTGCCAGCAGCCAAGACAGAGCGGGGCAAGAGACCCAGTACTTC.

The V gene is TRBV25-1, the J gene TRBJ2-1; 9 positions agree with TRBD2. The V and J ends lost 6 bases and 4 bases, in that order; junction bases with no gene match: 7. Germline CDR1 and CDR2: MGHDK and SYGVNS. The CDR3 extends over 15 amino acids. The CDR3 is CASRSSGGWYNEQFF. The CDR3 DNA reads as TGTGCCAGCAGAAGTAGCGGGGGTTGGTACAATGAGCAGTTCTTC. Supplemented by reference TRBV25-1 and TRBJ2-1, the full variable domain reads EADIYQTPRYLVIGTGKKITLECSQTMGHDKMYWYQQDPGMELHLIHYSYGVNSTEKGDLSSESTVSRIRTEHFPLTLESARPSHTSQYLCASRSSGGWYNEQFFGPGTRLTVL.

This chain links TRBV30 with TRBJ1-2; a weak D match, TRBD1 (6 bases). Germline V CDR1 and CDR2: GTSNPN, SVGIG (reference sequence). The CDR3 is 13 amino acids. V dropped 5 bases and J dropped 4 bases, with 14 bases sitting between them. CDR3 nucleotides: TGTGCCTGGGGCTCCGGACAGATCTATGGCTACACCTTC. This gives the protein CAWGSGQIYGYTF.

CDR3 nucleotide sequence: TGTGCCACCAGCAGAGAGTTTAATCAGCCCCAGCATTTT. Translating it yields CATSREFNQPQHF. The chain employs TRBV15 and TRBJ1-5; D unclear. Trimming removed 0 bases at V and 4 bases at J, with 4 bases between. CDR1 LNHNV and CDR2 YYDKDF come from the germline V gene (reference sequence). CDR3 length: 13 residues.

The chain is built from TRBV6-5 and TRBJ2-3; D is undetermined. From germline, CDR1 is MNHEY and CDR2 SVGAGI. This CDR3 has 15 amino acids. V lost 0 bases and J 0 bases, leaving 7 bases between the germline ends. The CDR3 spells CASSYSEASTDTQYF. The DNA for the CDR3 is TGTGCCAGCAGTTACTCAGAGGCTAGCACAGATACGCAGTATTTT.

V and J are TRBV11-2 and TRBJ2-7; 7 bases line up with TRBD1. The V gene's germline CDR1 is SGHAT and CDR2 FQNNGV. This CDR3 contains 14 residues. Germline trimming cut 4 bases from V and 7 bases from J; bases unmatched to any gene: 10. In DNA form, the CDR3 reads TGTGCCAGCAGCTATGGGACAGTCTTCGGGGAGCAGTACTTC. It is translated as CASSYGTVFGEQYF.

V gene TRBV5-6 combines with J gene TRBJ2-7, with 8 bases lining up with TRBD1. The germline CDR1 and CDR2 sequences are SGHDT and YYEEEE. The V segment lost 3 bases and the J segment 4 bases; nucleotides outside the gene matches: 3. The CDR3 sequence is 13 residues long. Here the CDR3 reads CASSSQGGYEQYF. The CDR3, as DNA: TGTGCCAGCAGCTCACAGGGGGGATACGAGCAGTACTTC.

Written as DNA, the CDR3 is TGCAGTGCTTATAGGACAGCAGAAGCTTTCTTT. This encodes CSAYRTAEAFF. The chain joins TRBV20-1 to TRBJ1-1; possible D gene TRBD1, 6 bases. This CDR3 comprises 11 residues. Trimming took off 5 bases at V and 8 bases at J, with 12 bases between the two ends. The germline V gene encodes CDR1 DFQATT and CDR2 SNEGSKA (reference sequence).

The genes are TRBV6-5 and TRBJ2-7, with D possibly being TRBD1 (6 bases). This CDR3 is 14 amino acids long. CDR1 MNHEY and CDR2 SVGAGI come from the germline V gene. Trimming left V 0 bases short and J 2 bases short, with 8 bases between. CDR3 in amino acids: CASSYSKGAYEQYF. In DNA, the CDR3 is TGTGCCAGCAGTTACTCGAAGGGGGCCTACGAGCAGTACTTC.

The rearrangement joins TRBV27 to TRBJ2-5; possibly TRBD2 for D (6 bases). There are 13 residues in the CDR3. The germline V and J ends were trimmed by 5 bases and 4 bases, with 11 bases remaining between them. Germline CDR1 is MNHEY and CDR2 is SMNVEV (reference sequence). For the CDR3, the DNA is TGTGCCAGCAGTCGACTAGAAGGAGAGACCCAGTACTTC. As protein: CASSRLEGETQYF.